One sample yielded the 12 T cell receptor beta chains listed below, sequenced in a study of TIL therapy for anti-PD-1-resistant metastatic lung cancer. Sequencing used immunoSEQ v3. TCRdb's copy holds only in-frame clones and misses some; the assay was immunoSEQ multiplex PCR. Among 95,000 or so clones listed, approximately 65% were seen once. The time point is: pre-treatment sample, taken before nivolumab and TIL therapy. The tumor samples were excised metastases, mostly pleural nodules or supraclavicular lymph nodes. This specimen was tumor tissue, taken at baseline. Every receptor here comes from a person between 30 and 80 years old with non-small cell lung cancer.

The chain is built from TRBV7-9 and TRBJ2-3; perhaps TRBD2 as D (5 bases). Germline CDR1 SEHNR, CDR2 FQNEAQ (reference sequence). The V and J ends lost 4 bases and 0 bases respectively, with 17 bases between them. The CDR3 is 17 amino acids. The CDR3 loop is CASSSITGSPSTDTQYF. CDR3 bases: TGTGCCAGCAGCTCTATAACGGGGTCCCCTAGCACAGATACGCAGTATTTT. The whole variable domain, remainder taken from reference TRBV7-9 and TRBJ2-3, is DTGVSQNPRHKITKRGQNVTFRCDPISEHNRLYWYRQTLGQGPEFLTYFQNEAQLEKSRLLSDRFSAERPKGSFSTLEIQRTEQGDSAMYLCASSSITGSPSTDTQYFGPGTRLTVL.

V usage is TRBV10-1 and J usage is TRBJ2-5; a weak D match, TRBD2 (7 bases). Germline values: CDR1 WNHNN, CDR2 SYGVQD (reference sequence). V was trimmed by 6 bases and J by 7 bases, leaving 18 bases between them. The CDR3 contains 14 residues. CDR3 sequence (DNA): TGCGCCAGCAGCGGAGGGGGGGCGCTGGGGACCCAGTACTTC. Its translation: CASSGGGALGTQYF.

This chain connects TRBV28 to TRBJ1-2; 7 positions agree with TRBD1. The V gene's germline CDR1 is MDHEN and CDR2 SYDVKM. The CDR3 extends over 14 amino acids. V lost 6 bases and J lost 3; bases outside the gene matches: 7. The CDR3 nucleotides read TGTGCCAGCAGCTCAGGGGGGGTGGACTATGGCTACACCTTC. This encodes CASSSGGVDYGYTF.

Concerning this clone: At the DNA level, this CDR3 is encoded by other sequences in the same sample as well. CDR3 region: CASSLGYEQYF. CDR3 DNA sequence: TGTGCCAGCAGTTTAGGATACGAGCAGTACTTC. The chain uses TRBV28 and TRBJ2-7; D is unresolved. V lost 2 bases and J 4 bases, leaving 3 bases between the germline ends. Germline CDR1 is MDHEN and CDR2 is SYDVKM. The CDR3 runs to 11 residues.

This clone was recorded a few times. The DNA for the CDR3 is TGTGCCAGCAGCTCGGGTAGCACTGGAAACACCATATATTTT. Protein: CASSSGSTGNTIYF. This chain connects TRBV6-5 to TRBJ1-3; D is unclear. Germline V gene data show CDR1 as MNHEY and CDR2 as SVGAGI. Between the trimmed V and J ends, which lost 6 bases and 2 bases, there was a span of 11 bases. The CDR3 runs to 14 residues.

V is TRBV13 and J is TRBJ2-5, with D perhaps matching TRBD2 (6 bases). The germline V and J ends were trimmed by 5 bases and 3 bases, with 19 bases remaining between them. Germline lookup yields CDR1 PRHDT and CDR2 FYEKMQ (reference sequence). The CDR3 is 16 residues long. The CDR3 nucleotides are TGTGCCAGCAGCATCCGCCCGGGGGTAACCAAAGAGACCCAGTACTTC. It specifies CASSIRPGVTKETQYF.

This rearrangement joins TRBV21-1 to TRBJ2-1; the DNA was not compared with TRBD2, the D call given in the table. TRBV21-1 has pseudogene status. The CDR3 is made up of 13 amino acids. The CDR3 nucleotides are TGTGCCAGGCCCCTAGAACTGAGAAATGAGCAGTTCTTC. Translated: CARPLELRNEQFF.

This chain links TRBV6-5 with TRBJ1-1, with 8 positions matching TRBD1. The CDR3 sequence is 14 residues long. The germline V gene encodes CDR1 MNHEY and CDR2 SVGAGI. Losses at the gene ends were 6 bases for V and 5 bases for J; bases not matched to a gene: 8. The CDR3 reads CASRPPGGKTEAFF. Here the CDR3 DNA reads TGTGCCAGCAGACCCCCAGGGGGCAAAACTGAAGCTTTCTTT.

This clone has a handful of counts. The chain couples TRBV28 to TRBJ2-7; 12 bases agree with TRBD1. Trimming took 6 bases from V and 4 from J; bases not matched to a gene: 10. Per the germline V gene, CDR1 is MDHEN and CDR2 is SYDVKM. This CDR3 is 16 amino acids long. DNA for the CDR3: TGTGCCAGCAGAACAAGCGGGACAGGGGGCTTTTACGAGCAGTACTTC. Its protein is CASRTSGTGGFYEQYF. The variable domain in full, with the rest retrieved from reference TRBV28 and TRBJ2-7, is DVKVTQSSRYLVKRTGEKVFLECVQDMDHENMFWYRQDPGLGLRLIYFSYDVKMKEKGDIPEGYSVSREKKERFSLILESASTNQTSMYLCASRTSGTGGFYEQYFGPGTRLTVT.

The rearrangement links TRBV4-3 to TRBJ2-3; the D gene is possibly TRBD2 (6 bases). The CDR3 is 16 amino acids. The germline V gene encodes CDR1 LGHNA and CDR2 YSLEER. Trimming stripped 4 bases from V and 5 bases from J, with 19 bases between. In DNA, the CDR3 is TGCGCCAGCAGCCTACAAGGTGGGGGGTTGATAGATACGCAGTATTTT. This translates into CASSLQGGGLIDTQYF.

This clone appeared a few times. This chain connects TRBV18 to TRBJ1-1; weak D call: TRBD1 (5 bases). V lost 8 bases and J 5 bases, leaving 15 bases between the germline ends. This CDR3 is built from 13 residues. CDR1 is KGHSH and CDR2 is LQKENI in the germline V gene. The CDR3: CASVPTGTTEAFF. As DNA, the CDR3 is TGTGCCAGCGTCCCGACGGGGACGACTGAAGCTTTCTTT.

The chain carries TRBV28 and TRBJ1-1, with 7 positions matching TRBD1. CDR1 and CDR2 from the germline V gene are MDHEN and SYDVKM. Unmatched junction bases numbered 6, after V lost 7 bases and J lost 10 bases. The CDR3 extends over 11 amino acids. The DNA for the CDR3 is TGTGCCAGCACGAGGGGGCGGGTAGCTTTCTTT. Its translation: CASTRGRVAFF.